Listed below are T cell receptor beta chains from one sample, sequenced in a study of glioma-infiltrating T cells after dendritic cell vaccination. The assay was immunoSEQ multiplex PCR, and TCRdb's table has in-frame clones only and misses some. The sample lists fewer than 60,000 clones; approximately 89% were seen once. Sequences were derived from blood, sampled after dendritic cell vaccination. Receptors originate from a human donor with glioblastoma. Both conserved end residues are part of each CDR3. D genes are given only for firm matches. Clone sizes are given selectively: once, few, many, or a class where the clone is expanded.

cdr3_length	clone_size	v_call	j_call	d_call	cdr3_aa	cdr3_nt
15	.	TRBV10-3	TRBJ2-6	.	CAISGLDSGANVLTF	TGTGCCATCAGTGGACTCGATTCTGGGGCCAACGTCCTGACTTTC
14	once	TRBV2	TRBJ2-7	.	CASSRGGYLYEQYF	TGTGCCAGCAGTAGGGGGGGATACCTCTACGAGCAGTACTTC
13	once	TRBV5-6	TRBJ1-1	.	CASSLGGITEAFF	TGTGCCAGCAGCTTGGGAGGAATCACTGAAGCTTTCTTT
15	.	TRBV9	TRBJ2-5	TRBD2	CASSVGGGIRETQYF	TGTGCCAGCAGCGTAGGGGGGGGAATTCGGGAGACCCAGTACTTC
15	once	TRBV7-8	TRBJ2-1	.	CASSPLGSSYNEQFF	TGTGCCAGCAGCCCCTTAGGGAGCTCCTACAATGAGCAGTTCTTC
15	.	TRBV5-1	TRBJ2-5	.	CASSFGGGRGETQYF	TGCGCCAGCAGCTTCGGAGGGGGCAGGGGAGAGACCCAGTACTTC
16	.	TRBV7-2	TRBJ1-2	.	CASSLGSRQTNYGYTF	TGTGCCAGCAGCTTAGGTTCACGTCAGACTAACTATGGCTACACCTTC
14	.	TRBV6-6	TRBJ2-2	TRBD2	CASSYEAGAGELFF	TGTGCCAGCAGTTACGAGGCGGGGGCCGGGGAGCTGTTTTTT
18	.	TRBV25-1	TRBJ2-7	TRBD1	CASSEWESRDRGLYEQYF	TGTGCCAGCAGTGAATGGGAGAGCCGGGACAGGGGGTTATACGAGCAGTACTTC
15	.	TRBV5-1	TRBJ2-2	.	CASSLGRTNTGELFF	TGCGCCAGCAGCTTGGGCAGAACGAACACCGGGGAGCTGTTTTTT
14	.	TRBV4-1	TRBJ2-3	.	CASRLAFWTDTQYF	TGCGCCAGCAGGCTAGCTTTTTGGACAGATACGCAGTATTTT
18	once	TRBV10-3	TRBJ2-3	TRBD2	CATSSSMVAGARTDTQYF	TGTGCCACCAGCTCCTCGATGGTAGCGGGGGCGCGCACAGATACGCAGTATTTT
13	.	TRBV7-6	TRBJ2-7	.	CASSLSVNDEQYF	TGTGCCAGCAGCTTATCAGTGAACGACGAGCAGTACTTC
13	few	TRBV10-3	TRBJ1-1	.	CAISDTGIAEAFF	TGTGCCATCAGTGACACAGGGATAGCTGAAGCTTTCTTT
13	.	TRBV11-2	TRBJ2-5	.	CASSLAVSETQYF	TGTGCCAGCAGCTTAGCCGTATCGGAGACCCAGTACTTC
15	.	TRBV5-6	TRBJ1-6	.	CASSLAGGTASPLHF	TGTGCCAGCAGCTTGGCCGGGGGGACGGCTTCACCCCTCCACTTT
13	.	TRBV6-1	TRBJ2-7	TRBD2	CASSAGTSGMQYF	TGTGCCAGCAGTGCAGGGACTAGCGGGATGCAGTACTTC
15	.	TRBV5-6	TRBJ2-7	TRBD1	CASSLGQGIVSEQYF	TGTGCCAGCAGCTTGGGACAGGGGATCGTATCCGAGCAGTACTTC
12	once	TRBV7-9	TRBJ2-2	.	CASSFGTGELFF	TGTGCCAGCAGCTTCGGTACCGGGGAGCTGTTTTTT
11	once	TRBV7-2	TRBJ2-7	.	CASSFTYEQYF	TGTGCCAGCAGCTTTACATACGAGCAGTACTTC
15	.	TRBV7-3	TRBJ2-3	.	CASSSGRAGLVTQYF	TGTGCCAGCAGCTCCGGCAGGGCAGGGTTGGTTACGCAGTATTTT
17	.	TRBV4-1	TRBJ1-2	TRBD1	CASSQGRRGLGLYGYTF	TGCGCCAGCAGCCAAGGTCGGAGGGGGCTAGGGCTCTATGGCTACACCTTC
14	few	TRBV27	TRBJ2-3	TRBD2	CASLSGTSTDTQYF	TGTGCCAGCCTTAGCGGGACTAGCACAGATACGCAGTATTTT
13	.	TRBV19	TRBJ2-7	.	CASSRTASYEQYF	TGTGCCAGTAGCCGGACAGCTTCCTACGAGCAGTACTTC
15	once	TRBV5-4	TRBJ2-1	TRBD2	CASSFFGGSTREQFF	TGTGCCAGCAGCTTTTTTGGCGGGAGTACCAGGGAGCAGTTCTTC
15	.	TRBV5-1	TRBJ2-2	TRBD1	CASSSRTGASGELFF	TGCGCCAGCAGCTCTAGGACAGGGGCGAGCGGGGAGCTGTTTTTT
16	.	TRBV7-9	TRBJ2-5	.	CASSLVRQSYQETQYF	TGTGCCAGCAGCTTAGTTCGACAGTCGTACCAAGAGACCCAGTACTTC
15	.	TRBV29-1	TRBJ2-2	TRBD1	CSVDATGQGTGELFF	TGCAGCGTTGACGCGACGGGACAGGGGACCGGGGAGCTGTTTTTT
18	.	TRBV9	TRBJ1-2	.	CASSPGGGRDIPLSGYTF	TGTGCCAGCAGCCCGGGGGGGGGTCGGGACATACCACTTAGCGGCTACACCTTC
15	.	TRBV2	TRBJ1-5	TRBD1	CASSEWTGGIQPQHF	TGTGCCAGCAGTGAATGGACAGGGGGCATTCAGCCCCAGCATTTT
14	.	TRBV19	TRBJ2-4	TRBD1	CASSIADRVNIQYF	TGTGCCAGTAGTATCGCGGACAGGGTAAACATTCAGTACTTC
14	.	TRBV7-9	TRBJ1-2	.	CAGSPVGVNYGYTF	TGTGCCGGCAGCCCTGTCGGAGTTAACTATGGCTACACCTTC
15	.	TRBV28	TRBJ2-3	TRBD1	CATHPGQGFSDTQYF	TGTGCCACTCACCCGGGACAGGGTTTCTCAGATACGCAGTATTTT
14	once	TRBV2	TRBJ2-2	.	CASSEAMGAGELFF	TGTGCCAGCAGTGAAGCAATGGGAGCCGGGGAGCTGTTTTTT
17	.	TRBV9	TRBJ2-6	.	CASSVELRGFGANVLTF	TGTGCCAGCAGCGTGGAGTTAAGGGGTTTCGGGGCCAACGTCCTGACTTTC
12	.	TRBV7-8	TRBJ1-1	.	CASSLGQVEAFF	TGTGCCAGCAGCTTAGGACAGGTTGAAGCTTTCTTT
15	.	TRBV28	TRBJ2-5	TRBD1	CASSFLRQGAATQYF	TGTGCCAGCAGTTTCCTGAGACAGGGGGCGGCGACCCAGTACTTC
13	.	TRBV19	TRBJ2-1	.	CASSGGGLNEQFF	TGTGCCAGTAGTGGGGGAGGACTCAATGAGCAGTTCTTC
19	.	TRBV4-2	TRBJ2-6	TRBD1	CASSQDVAGGSDGANVLTF	TGTGCCAGCAGCCAAGATGTGGCAGGGGGCTCAGATGGGGCCAACGTCCTGACTTTC
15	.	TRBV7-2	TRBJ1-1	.	CASSLVGVGHTEAFF	TGTGCCAGCAGCTTAGTAGGGGTAGGGCACACTGAAGCTTTCTTT
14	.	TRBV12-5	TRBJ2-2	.	CASGRDSNTGELFF	TGTGCTAGTGGCCGGGACTCCAACACCGGGGAGCTGTTTTTT
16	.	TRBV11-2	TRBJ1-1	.	CASSQKTQPAGTEAFF	TGTGCCAGCAGCCAAAAGACACAGCCGGCGGGGACTGAAGCTTTCTTT
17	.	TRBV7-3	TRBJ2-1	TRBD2	CASSPPPGLADHNEQFF	TGTGCCAGCAGCCCCCCTCCGGGACTAGCGGATCACAATGAGCAGTTCTTC
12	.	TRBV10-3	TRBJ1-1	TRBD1	CAIGRQGAEAFF	TGTGCCATCGGAAGACAGGGTGCCGAAGCTTTCTTT
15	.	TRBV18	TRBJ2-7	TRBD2	CASSPGTSGSYEQYF	TGTGCCAGCTCACCCGGGACTAGCGGGAGTTACGAGCAGTACTTC
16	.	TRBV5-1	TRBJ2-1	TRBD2	CASSVGLTSVRGEQFF	TGCGCCAGCAGCGTGGGGTTGACTAGCGTAAGGGGTGAGCAGTTCTTC
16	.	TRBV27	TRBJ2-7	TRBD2	CASSLSSAGGPWEQYF	TGTGCCAGCAGTCTATCCTCGGCGGGAGGGCCGTGGGAGCAGTACTTC
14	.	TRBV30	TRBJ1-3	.	CAWSRQGSGNTIYF	TGTGCCTGGAGTAGGCAGGGATCTGGAAACACCATATATTTT
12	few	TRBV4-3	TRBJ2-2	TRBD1	CASSTGGRELFF	TGCGCCAGCAGTACAGGGGGACGGGAGCTGTTTTTT
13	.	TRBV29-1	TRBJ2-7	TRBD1	CSVETGGQYEQYF	TGCAGCGTCGAGACAGGGGGGCAGTACGAGCAGTACTTC
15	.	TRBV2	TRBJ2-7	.	CASSAGSGSRYEQYF	TGTGCCAGCAGTGCTGGTAGCGGCAGCCGCTACGAGCAGTACTTC